The sequence of this TCR beta chain was determined in a study of blood T cell repertoires in COVID-19. On the study more broadly: From the United States, Italy and Spain came samples of acute and convalescent COVID-19. PBMCs, B-cell-depleted T cells, or T cells provided the cDNA or gDNA that made up the material.

Authors' methods: Scientists estimated how many nucleated cells there were by amplifying reference gene primers. Produced via immunoSEQ multiplex PCR; TCRdb's table is partial and in-frame only. The V and J calls and clone size were taken over from that table, and D and trimming were inferred from the DNA. The top ten clones hold 7.8% of a sample with a few hundred thousand clones, around 87% of them seen once. This clone was detected once. The CDR3 is 12 residues long. Trimming removed 6 bases at V and 8 bases at J, with 11 bases between. The sequenced sample was peripheral blood. The source is a woman between 50 and 59 years old who had recovered from COVID-19. V is TRBV12-3 or TRBV12-4 and J is TRBJ2-1; D ambiguous. The CDR3 here is CASRRDLHEQFF. DNA for the CDR3: TGTGCCAGCAGGAGAGACTTGCATGAGCAGTTCTTC.